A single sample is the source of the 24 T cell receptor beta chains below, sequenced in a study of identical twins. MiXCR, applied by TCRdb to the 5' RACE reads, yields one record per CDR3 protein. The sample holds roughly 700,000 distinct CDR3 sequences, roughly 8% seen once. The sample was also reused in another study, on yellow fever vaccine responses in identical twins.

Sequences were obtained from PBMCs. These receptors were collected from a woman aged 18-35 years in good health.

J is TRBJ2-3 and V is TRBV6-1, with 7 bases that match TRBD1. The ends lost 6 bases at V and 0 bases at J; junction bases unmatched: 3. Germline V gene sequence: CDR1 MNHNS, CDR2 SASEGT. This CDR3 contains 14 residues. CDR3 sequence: CASSKQGSTDTQYF. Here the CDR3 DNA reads TGTGCCAGCAGCAAACAGGGGAGCACAGATACGCAGTATTTT.

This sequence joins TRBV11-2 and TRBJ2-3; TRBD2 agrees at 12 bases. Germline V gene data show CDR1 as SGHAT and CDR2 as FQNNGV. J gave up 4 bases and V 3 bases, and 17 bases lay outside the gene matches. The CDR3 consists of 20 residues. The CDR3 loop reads CASSFRPVRASGRASDTQYF. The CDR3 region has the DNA TGTGCCAGCAGCTTTCGACCCGTGAGGGCTAGCGGGAGGGCCTCAGATACGCAGTATTTT.

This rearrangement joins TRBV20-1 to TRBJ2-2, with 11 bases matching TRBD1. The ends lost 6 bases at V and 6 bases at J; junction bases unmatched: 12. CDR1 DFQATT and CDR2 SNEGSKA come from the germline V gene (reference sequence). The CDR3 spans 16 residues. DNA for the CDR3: TGCAGTGCGGACAGGGGGCGATTCGGGGAGGCCGGGGAGCTGTTTTTT. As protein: CSADRGRFGEAGELFF.

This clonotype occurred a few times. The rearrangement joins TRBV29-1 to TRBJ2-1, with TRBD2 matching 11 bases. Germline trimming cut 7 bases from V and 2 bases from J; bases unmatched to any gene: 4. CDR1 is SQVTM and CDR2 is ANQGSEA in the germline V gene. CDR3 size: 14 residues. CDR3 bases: TGCAGCGCCCTTAGCGGGGGGGCCTACAATGAGCAGTTCTTC. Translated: CSALSGGAYNEQFF.

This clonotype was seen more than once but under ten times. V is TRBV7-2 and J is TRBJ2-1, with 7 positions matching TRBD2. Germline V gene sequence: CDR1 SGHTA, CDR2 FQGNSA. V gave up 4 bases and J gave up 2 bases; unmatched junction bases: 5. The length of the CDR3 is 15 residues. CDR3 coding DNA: TGTGCCAGCAGCTCGAGCCGGGGGGCCTACAATGAGCAGTTCTTC. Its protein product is CASSSSRGAYNEQFF.

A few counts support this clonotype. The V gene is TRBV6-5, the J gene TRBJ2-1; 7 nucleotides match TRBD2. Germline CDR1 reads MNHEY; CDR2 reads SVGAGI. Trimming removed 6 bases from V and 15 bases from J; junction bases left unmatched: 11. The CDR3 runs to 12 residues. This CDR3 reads CASRRLGGGLFF. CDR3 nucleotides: TGTGCCAGCAGGCGGTTGGGGGGGGGACTGTTCTTC.

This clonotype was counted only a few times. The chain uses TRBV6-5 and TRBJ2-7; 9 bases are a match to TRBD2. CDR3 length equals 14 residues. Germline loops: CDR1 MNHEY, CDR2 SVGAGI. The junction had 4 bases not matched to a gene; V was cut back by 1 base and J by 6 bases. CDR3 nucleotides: TGTGCCAGCAGTTACTGCCTAGCGGGATGCGAGCAGTACTTC. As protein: CASSYCLAGCEQYF.

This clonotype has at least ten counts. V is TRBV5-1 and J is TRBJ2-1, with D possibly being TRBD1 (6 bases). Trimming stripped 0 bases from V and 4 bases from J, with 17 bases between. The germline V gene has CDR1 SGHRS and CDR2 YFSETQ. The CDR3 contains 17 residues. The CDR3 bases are TGCGCCAGCAGCTTGGCAGGGAGCAGGGGAAGTTACAATGAGCAGTTCTTC. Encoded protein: CASSLAGSRGSYNEQFF. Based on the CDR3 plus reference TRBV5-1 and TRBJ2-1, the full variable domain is KAGVTQTPRYLIKTRGQQVTLSCSPISGHRSVSWYQQTPGQGLQFLFEYFSETQRNKGNFPGRFSGRQFSNSRSEMNVSTLELGDSALYLCASSLAGSRGSYNEQFFGPGTRLTVL.

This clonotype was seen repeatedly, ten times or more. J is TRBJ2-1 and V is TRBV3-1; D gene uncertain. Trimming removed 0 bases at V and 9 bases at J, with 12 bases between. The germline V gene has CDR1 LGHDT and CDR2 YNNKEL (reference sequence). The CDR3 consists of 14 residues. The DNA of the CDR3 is TGTGCCAGCAGCCAAGAGATTAGGACCGGTGAGCAGTTCTTC. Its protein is CASSQEIRTGEQFF.

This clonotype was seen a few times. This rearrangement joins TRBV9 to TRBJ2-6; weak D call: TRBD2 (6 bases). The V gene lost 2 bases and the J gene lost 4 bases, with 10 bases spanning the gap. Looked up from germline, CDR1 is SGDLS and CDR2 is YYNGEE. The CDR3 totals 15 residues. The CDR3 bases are TGTGCCAGCAGCGTGATGGAGGGAGGGGCCAACGTCCTGACTTTC. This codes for CASSVMEGGANVLTF.

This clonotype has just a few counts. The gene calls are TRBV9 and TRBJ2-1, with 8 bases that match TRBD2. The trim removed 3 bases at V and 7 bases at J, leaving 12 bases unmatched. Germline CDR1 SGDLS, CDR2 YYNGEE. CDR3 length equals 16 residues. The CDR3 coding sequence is TGTGCCAGCAGCGGGGGGACCGGGACTAGATATAATGAGCAGTTCTTC. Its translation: CASSGGTGTRYNEQFF. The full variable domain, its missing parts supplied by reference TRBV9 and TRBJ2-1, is DSGVTQTPKHLITATGQRVTLRCSPRSGDLSVYWYQQSLDQGLQFLIQYYNGEERAKGNILERFSAQQFPDLHSELNLSSLELGDSALYFCASSGGTGTRYNEQFFGPGTRLTVL.

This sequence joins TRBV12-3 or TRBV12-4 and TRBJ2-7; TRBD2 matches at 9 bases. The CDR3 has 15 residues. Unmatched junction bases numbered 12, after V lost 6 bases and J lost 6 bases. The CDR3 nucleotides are TGTGCCAGCAGCCACTCAGATCTAGCGGGGTTCGAGCAGTACTTC. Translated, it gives CASSHSDLAGFEQYF.

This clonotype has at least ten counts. The CDR3 region is CATSDGGQGTYNEQFF. The CDR3 DNA follows: TGTGCCACCAGTGATGGGGGACAGGGGACCTACAATGAGCAGTTCTTC. The chain recombines TRBV24-1 with TRBJ2-1, with 10 bases fitting TRBD1. This CDR3 spans 16 amino acids. CDR1 KGHDR and CDR2 SFDVKD come from the germline V gene. With 3 bases clipped from V and 2 bases from J, the junction kept 3 bases outside the gene matches.

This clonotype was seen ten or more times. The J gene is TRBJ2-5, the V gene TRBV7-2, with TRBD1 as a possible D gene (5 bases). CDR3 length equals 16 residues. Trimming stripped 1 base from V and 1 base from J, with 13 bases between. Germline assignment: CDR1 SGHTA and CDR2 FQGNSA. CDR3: CASSLGQTTFQETQYF. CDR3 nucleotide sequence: TGTGCCAGCAGCTTAGGACAGACAACCTTCCAAGAGACCCAGTACTTC.

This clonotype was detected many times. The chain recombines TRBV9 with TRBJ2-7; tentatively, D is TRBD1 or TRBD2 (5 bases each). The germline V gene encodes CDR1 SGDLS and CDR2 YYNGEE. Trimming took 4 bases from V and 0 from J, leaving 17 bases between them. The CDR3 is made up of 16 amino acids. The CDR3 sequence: CASSPRRGAVSYEQYF. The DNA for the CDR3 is TGTGCCAGCAGCCCCCGAAGAGGGGCGGTCTCCTACGAGCAGTACTTC.

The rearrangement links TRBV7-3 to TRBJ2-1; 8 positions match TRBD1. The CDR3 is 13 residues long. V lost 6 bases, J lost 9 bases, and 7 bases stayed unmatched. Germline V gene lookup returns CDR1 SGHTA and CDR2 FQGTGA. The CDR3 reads CASRSTGGGEQFF. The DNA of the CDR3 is TGTGCCAGCAGGTCCACAGGGGGTGGTGAGCAGTTCTTC.

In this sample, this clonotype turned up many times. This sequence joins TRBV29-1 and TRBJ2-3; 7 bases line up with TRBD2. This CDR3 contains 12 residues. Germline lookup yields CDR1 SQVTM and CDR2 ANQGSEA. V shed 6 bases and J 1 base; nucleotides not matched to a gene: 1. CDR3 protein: CSVSGGTDTQYF. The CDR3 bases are TGCAGCGTCAGCGGGGGCACAGATACGCAGTATTTT.

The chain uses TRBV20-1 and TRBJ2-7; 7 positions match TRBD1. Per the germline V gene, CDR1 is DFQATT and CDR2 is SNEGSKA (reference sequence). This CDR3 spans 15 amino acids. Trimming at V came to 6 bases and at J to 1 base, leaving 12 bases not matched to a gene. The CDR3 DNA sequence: TGCAGTGCACCTGACAGGGCCCTGTTTTCCTACGAGCAGTACTTC. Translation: CSAPDRALFSYEQYF.

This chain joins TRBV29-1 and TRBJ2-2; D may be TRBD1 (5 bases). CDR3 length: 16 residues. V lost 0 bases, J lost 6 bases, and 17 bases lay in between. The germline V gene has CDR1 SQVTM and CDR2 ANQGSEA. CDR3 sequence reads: CSVEDLGREVPGELFF. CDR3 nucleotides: TGCAGCGTTGAAGATCTAGGCAGGGAAGTCCCCGGGGAGCTGTTTTTT.

The CDR3 coding sequence is TGTGCCAGCAGTACGCCGACTGCTTACACAGATACGCAGTATTTT. It encodes CASSTPTAYTDTQYF. The V and J genes are TRBV28 and TRBJ2-3; D uncertain. Trimming stripped 5 bases from V and 2 bases from J, with 14 bases between. The CDR3 extends over 15 amino acids. Germline-derived CDR1 and CDR2 are MDHEN and SYDVKM.

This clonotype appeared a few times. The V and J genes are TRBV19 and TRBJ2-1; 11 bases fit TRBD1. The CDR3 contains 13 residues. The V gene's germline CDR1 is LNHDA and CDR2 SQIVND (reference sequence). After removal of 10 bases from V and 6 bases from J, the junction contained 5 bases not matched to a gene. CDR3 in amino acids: CATRDRGTNEQFF. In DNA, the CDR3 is TGTGCCACCCGGGACAGGGGGACCAATGAGCAGTTCTTC. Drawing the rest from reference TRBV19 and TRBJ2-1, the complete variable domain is DGGITQSPKYLFRKEGQNVTLSCEQNLNHDAMYWYRQDPGQGLRLIYYSQIVNDFQKGDIAEGYSVSREKKESFPLTVTSAQKNPTAFYLCATRDRGTNEQFFGPGTRLTVL.

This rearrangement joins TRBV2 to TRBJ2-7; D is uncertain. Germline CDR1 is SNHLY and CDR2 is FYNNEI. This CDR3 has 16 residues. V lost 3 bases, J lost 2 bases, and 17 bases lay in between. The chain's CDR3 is CASSDPPWQAAYEQYF. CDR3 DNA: TGTGCCAGCAGTGACCCTCCATGGCAGGCGGCCTACGAGCAGTACTTC.

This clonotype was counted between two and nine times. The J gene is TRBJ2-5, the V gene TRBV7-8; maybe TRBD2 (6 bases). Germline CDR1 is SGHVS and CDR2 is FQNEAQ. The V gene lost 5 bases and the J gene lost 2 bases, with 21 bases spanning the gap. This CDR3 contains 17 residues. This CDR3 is CASSTHRARTIQETQYF. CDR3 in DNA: TGTGCCAGCAGCACCCACCGGGCTAGGACTATTCAAGAGACCCAGTACTTC.

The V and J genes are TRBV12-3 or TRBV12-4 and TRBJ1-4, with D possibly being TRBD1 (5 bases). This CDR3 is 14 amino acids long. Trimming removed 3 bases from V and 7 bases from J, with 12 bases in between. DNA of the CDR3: TGTGCCAGCAGTTTTGGGGGGACGGGTGAAAAACTGTTTTTT. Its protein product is CASSFGGTGEKLFF.